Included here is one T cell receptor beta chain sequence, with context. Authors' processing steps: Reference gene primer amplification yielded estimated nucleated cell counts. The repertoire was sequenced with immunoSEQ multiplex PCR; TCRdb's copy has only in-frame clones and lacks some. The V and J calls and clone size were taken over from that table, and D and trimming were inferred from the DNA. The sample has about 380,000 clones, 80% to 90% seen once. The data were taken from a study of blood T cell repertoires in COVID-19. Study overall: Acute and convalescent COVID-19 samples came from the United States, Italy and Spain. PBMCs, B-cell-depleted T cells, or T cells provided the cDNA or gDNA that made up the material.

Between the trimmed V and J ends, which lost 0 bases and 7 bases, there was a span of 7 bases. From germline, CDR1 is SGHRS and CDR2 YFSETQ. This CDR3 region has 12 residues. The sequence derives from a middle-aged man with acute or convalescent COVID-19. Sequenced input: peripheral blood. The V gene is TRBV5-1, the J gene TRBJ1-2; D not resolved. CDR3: CASSLGGSGYTF. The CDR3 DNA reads TGCGCCAGCAGCTTGGGAGGGAGTGGCTACACCTTC.